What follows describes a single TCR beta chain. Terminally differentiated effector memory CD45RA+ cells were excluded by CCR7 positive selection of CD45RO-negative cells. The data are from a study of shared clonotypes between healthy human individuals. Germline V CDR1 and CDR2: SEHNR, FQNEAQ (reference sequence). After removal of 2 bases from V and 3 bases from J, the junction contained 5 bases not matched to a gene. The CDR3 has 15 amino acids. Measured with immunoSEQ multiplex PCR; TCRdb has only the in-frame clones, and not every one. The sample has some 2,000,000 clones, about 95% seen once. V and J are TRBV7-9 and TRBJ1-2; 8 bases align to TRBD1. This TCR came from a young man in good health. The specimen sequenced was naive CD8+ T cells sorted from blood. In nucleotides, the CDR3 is TGTGCCAGCAGCTTATCAGGGGGCGAGGACTATGGCTACACCTTC. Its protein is CASSLSGGEDYGYTF.